This is a list of T cell receptor beta chains from one sample in a study of cytomegalovirus exposure and HLA in healthy donors. Measured with immunoSEQ multiplex PCR; TCRdb has only the in-frame clones, and not every one. The top ten clones hold approximately 2.5% of a sample with 60,000 or so clones, 90% to 95% of them seen once. Sequenced material: PBMCs. These receptors all come from a man between 18 and 29 years old in good health and CMV-seronegative. Both conserved end residues are part of each CDR3. The D gene is left open where the match is weak. The listing skips clone size in some rows; elsewhere it reads once, few, many or a size class.

J gene: TRBJ2-1
D gene: TRBD2
V gene: TRBV9
CDR3 length: 17
clone size: NA
CDR3 DNA: TGTGCCAGCAGCGTAGACCTTTGGACTAGCTCCTACAATGAGCAGTTCTTC
CDR3 protein: CASSVDLWTSSYNEQFF

J gene: TRBJ2-7
D gene: NA
V gene: TRBV30
CDR3 length: 13
clone size: once
CDR3 DNA: TGTGCTTTTATAGGGCAGGGCTCCTACGAGCAGTACTTC
CDR3 protein: CAFIGQGSYEQYF

J gene: TRBJ1-1
D gene: TRBD1
V gene: TRBV11-2
CDR3 length: 14
clone size: once
CDR3 DNA: TGTGCCAGCAGCTTCGGGACAGGGGGGACTGAAGCTTTCTTT
CDR3 protein: CASSFGTGGTEAFF

J gene: TRBJ1-1
D gene: NA
V gene: TRBV6-6
CDR3 length: 14
clone size: NA
CDR3 DNA: TGTGCCAGCAGCCCCGAGGGGGGGACCACTGAAGCTTTCTTT
CDR3 protein: CASSPEGGTTEAFF

J gene: TRBJ2-3
D gene: NA
V gene: TRBV10-2
CDR3 length: 17
clone size: NA
CDR3 DNA: TGCGCCAGCAGTGATGTGGACAAGTGGATGGGCACAGATACGCAGTATTTT
CDR3 protein: CASSDVDKWMGTDTQYF

J gene: TRBJ2-1
D gene: NA
V gene: TRBV5-1
CDR3 length: 15
clone size: NA
CDR3 DNA: TGCGCCAGCAGCTTGGACAGTATATCCTACAATGAGCAGTTCTTC
CDR3 protein: CASSLDSISYNEQFF

J gene: TRBJ2-1
D gene: NA
V gene: TRBV30
CDR3 length: 12
clone size: NA
CDR3 DNA: TGTGGGGTGGTGCAGGGTATCAATGAGCAGTTCTTC
CDR3 protein: CGVVQGINEQFF

J gene: TRBJ1-4
D gene: NA
V gene: TRBV13
CDR3 length: 15
clone size: NA
CDR3 DNA: TGTGCCAGCAGCCCCCCAGACGGGTATCGGGAAAAACTGTTTTTT
CDR3 protein: CASSPPDGYREKLFF

J gene: TRBJ2-4
D gene: NA
V gene: TRBV19
CDR3 length: 16
clone size: once
CDR3 DNA: TGTGCCAGTAGTATGCAGGGAGGTTGGTCCAAAAACATTCAGTACTTC
CDR3 protein: CASSMQGGWSKNIQYF

J gene: TRBJ2-7
D gene: NA
V gene: TRBV5-1
CDR3 length: 15
clone size: NA
CDR3 DNA: TGCGCCAGCAGCCCAGGGTTACCCCAATCTGGCGAGCAGTACTTC
CDR3 protein: CASSPGLPQSGEQYF

J gene: TRBJ2-1
D gene: TRBD2
V gene: TRBV18
CDR3 length: 15
clone size: NA
CDR3 DNA: TGTGCCAGCCAAGGACTAGCGGACAAATACAATGAGCAGTTCTTC
CDR3 protein: CASQGLADKYNEQFF

J gene: TRBJ2-2
D gene: NA
V gene: TRBV15
CDR3 length: 15
clone size: NA
CDR3 DNA: TGTGCCACCAGCAGAATAGCGCAAACCACCGGGGAGCTGTTTTTT
CDR3 protein: CATSRIAQTTGELFF

J gene: TRBJ2-3
D gene: NA
V gene: TRBV5-1
CDR3 length: 14
clone size: NA
CDR3 DNA: TGCGCCAGCAGACGGGAAATAAGCACAGATACGCAGTATTTT
CDR3 protein: CASRREISTDTQYF

J gene: TRBJ2-2
D gene: TRBD2
V gene: TRBV9
CDR3 length: 15
clone size: NA
CDR3 DNA: TGTGCCAGCAGCGTGGGACTAGCGGACACCGGGGAGCTGTTTTTT
CDR3 protein: CASSVGLADTGELFF

J gene: TRBJ2-2
D gene: NA
V gene: TRBV5-4
CDR3 length: 14
clone size: NA
CDR3 DNA: TGTGCCAGCAGCCTCTCCAGGGAAGCCGGGGAGCTGTTTTTT
CDR3 protein: CASSLSREAGELFF

J gene: TRBJ2-7
D gene: NA
V gene: TRBV7-2
CDR3 length: 16
clone size: NA
CDR3 DNA: TGTGCCAGCAGCTTAGCCGGAGTAGCGAACTCCTACGAGCAGTACTTC
CDR3 protein: CASSLAGVANSYEQYF